A single sample gave rise to the 24 T cell receptor beta chains below, sequenced in a study of identical twins. Via MiXCR, TCRdb re-called the 5' RACE reads, giving one row per CDR3 protein. The sample includes some 660,000 distinct CDR3 sequences, 8.6% seen only once; the top ten take around 0.98%. Another study also made use of these data, one on yellow fever vaccine responses in identical twins.

Sequencing was done on a sample of PBMCs. All receptors come from a woman under 30 in good health.

This chain joins TRBV24-1 and TRBJ2-3; TRBD1 matches at 10 bases. CDR1 and CDR2 from the germline V gene are KGHDR and SFDVKD. The CDR3 is 16 amino acids. After removal of 0 bases from V and 4 bases from J, the junction contained 3 bases not matched to a gene. The CDR3 region has the DNA TGTGCCACCAGTGATTTGGACAGGGGGCTTCCAGATACGCAGTATTTT. Translated: CATSDLDRGLPDTQYF.

The rearrangement uses TRBV10-3 and TRBJ2-7; 7 bases agree with TRBD1. With 10 bases clipped from V and 2 bases from J, the junction kept 8 bases outside the gene matches. The CDR3 consists of 13 residues. CDR1 ENHRY and CDR2 SYGVKD come from the germline V gene. DNA of the CDR3: TGTGCCACGAGTACCGACAGGGCCTACGAGCAGTACTTC. It yields the protein CATSTDRAYEQYF.

This clonotype was seen a handful of times. The V gene is TRBV12-3 or TRBV12-4, the J gene TRBJ2-2, with TRBD1 matching 8 bases. This CDR3 spans 13 amino acids. The chain's CDR3 is CAVGAGGSGELFF. CDR3 sequence (DNA): TGTGCAGTTGGGGCAGGGGGCAGCGGGGAGCTGTTTTTT.

This clonotype has more than one count but fewer than ten. J is TRBJ2-3 and V is TRBV10-3; no clear D. Trimming removed 0 bases at V and 0 bases at J, with 16 bases between. Germline lookup yields CDR1 ENHRY and CDR2 SYGVKD. CDR3 length: 18 residues. The CDR3 region is CAISESRSTVTSTDTQYF. Here the CDR3 DNA reads TGTGCCATCAGTGAGTCGAGATCCACAGTGACTAGCACAGATACGCAGTATTTT.

The rearrangement links TRBV7-6 to TRBJ2-2, with D possibly called TRBD1 or TRBD2 (5 bases each). Germline V gene lookup returns CDR1 SGHVS and CDR2 FNYEAQ. V was clipped by 5 bases and J by 7 bases, with 26 bases between them. The CDR3 is 18 amino acids. CDR3 in amino acids: CASSLAARLAVGGGELFF. DNA for the CDR3: TGTGCCAGCAGCCTTGCTGCGCGACTTGCCGTTGGGGGCGGGGAGCTGTTTTTT.

This clonotype showed up just a few times. The chain has TRBV3-1 and TRBJ2-6; either TRBD1 or TRBD2 may supply D (5 bases each). This CDR3 region has 15 residues. Trimming removed 4 bases at V and 3 bases at J, with 10 bases between. Germline CDR1 and CDR2: LGHDT and YNNKEL (reference sequence). This chain's CDR3 is CASSPWGFGANVLTF. As DNA, the CDR3 is TGTGCCAGCAGCCCCTGGGGGTTTGGGGCCAACGTCCTGACTTTC.

This clonotype was counted between two and nine times. The chain combines TRBV14 with TRBJ2-3; 14 nucleotides agree with TRBD2. The CDR3 has 15 residues. Looked up from germline, CDR1 is SGHDN and CDR2 is FVKESK. V was clipped by 4 bases and J by 5 bases; unmatched bases: 2. The CDR3: CASSRTSGGIDTQYF. Written as DNA, the CDR3 is TGTGCCAGCAGCCGGACTAGCGGGGGGATAGATACGCAGTATTTT. The variable domain in full, completed from reference TRBV14 and TRBJ2-3, reads EAGVTQFPSHSVIEKGQTVTLRCDPISGHDNLYWYRRVMGKEIKFLLHFVKESKQDESGMPNNRFLAERTGGTYSTLKVQPAELEDSGVYFCASSRTSGGIDTQYFGPGTRLTVL.

This clonotype was observed many times. The chain joins TRBV6-2 or TRBV6-3 to TRBJ2-7; D may be TRBD2 (5 bases). Germline V lookup: CDR1 MNHEY, CDR2 SVGEGT. This CDR3 spans 11 amino acids. V lost 8 bases and J 5 bases, leaving 10 bases between the germline ends. CDR3 in DNA: TGTGCCAGCGCAATCGGGAACGAGCAGTACTTC. Amino acid sequence: CASAIGNEQYF.

This clonotype was counted between two and nine times. The V gene is TRBV28, the J gene TRBJ2-5, with D perhaps matching TRBD2 (6 bases). Looked up from germline, CDR1 is MDHEN and CDR2 is SYDVKM. The CDR3 is 15 residues long. V was cut by 6 bases and J by 1 base, with 15 bases left in between. The CDR3 coding sequence is TGTGCCAGCAGCCCTTCTGGCGGGATCCAAGAGACCCAGTACTTC. Its protein product is CASSPSGGIQETQYF.

This clonotype showed up many times. The chain recombines TRBV11-1 with TRBJ1-1, with D possibly matching TRBD1 (5 bases). The germline CDR1 and CDR2 sequences are SGHAT and FQDESV (reference sequence). Deletions cut 0 bases from V and 1 base from J, with 18 bases between. This CDR3 has 18 residues. The CDR3 DNA sequence: TGTGCCAGCAGCTTAGCGGGGAGGGGCCCAGGCGGGAACACTGAAGCTTTCTTT. Translating gives CASSLAGRGPGGNTEAFF.

The chain combines TRBV20-1 with TRBJ2-7, with a tentative D call TRBD1 (6 bases). Trimming pared 6 bases from V and 4 bases from J, leaving 19 bases between. Germline V gene data show CDR1 as DFQATT and CDR2 as SNEGSKA (reference sequence). The CDR3 is 14 amino acids. Here the CDR3 DNA reads TGCAGTGCCACGTGGGACATCAACCCTTACGAGCAGTACTTC. It is translated as CSATWDINPYEQYF.

This clonotype was seen more than once but under ten times. The DNA for the CDR3 is TGTGCCACCAGCTCCGGGGGACTAGCTCATGAGGAGACCCAGTACTTC. Translation gives CATSSGGLAHEETQYF. The V gene is TRBV15, the J gene TRBJ2-5; 9 nucleotides agree with TRBD2. The CDR3 has 16 residues. The germline CDR1 and CDR2 sequences are LNHNV and YYDKDF (reference sequence). Losses at the gene ends were 5 bases for V and 5 bases for J; bases not matched to a gene: 12.

The V and J genes are TRBV13 and TRBJ2-2; 12 nucleotides align to TRBD2. Germline values: CDR1 PRHDT, CDR2 FYEKMQ (reference sequence). V was pared by 3 bases and J by 4 bases, with 6 bases of the junction left unmatched. This CDR3 contains 17 residues. CDR3 residues: CASSFSLAGGVTGELFF. DNA for the CDR3: TGTGCCAGCAGCTTTTCACTAGCGGGAGGAGTCACCGGGGAGCTGTTTTTT.

The sample holds many counts of this clonotype. The chain has TRBV6-1 and TRBJ2-3; the match to TRBD2 covers 14 bases. The CDR3 runs to 19 residues. The trim removed 10 bases at V and 5 bases at J, leaving 20 bases unmatched. CDR1 and CDR2 (germline): MNHNS, SASEGT. CDR3 sequence (DNA): TGTGCCATCAGCGAAGCCTACGGTGGGGGGACTAGCGGGAGAGATACGCAGTATTTT. This sequence encodes CAISEAYGGGTSGRDTQYF.

At least ten counts were recorded for this clonotype. The V call is TRBV27, the J call TRBJ2-1; a possible D gene is TRBD1 (5 bases). The germline gives CDR1 MNHEY, CDR2 SMNVEV (reference sequence). The CDR3 extends over 17 amino acids. The V end lost 0 bases, the J end lost 4 bases, and 16 bases lay between the germline ends. In DNA, the CDR3 is TGTGCCAGCAGTTTATCTAGCAGGGTGGATAGTTACAATGAGCAGTTCTTC. This gives the protein CASSLSSRVDSYNEQFF.

This chain joins TRBV10-3 and TRBJ1-1; D is uncertain. Looked up from germline, CDR1 is ENHRY and CDR2 is SYGVKD. Trimming removed 4 bases at V and 6 bases at J, with 18 bases between. CDR3 length: 15 amino acids. The CDR3 sequence: CAISAEDPDLAEAFF. The CDR3 nucleotides are TGTGCCATCAGTGCAGAGGATCCAGACCTCGCTGAAGCTTTCTTT.

In its sample, this clonotype was seen a few times. The chain uses TRBV19 and TRBJ2-7, with D possibly being TRBD1 (6 bases). Germline CDR1 and CDR2: LNHDA and SQIVND (reference sequence). Trimming pared 3 bases from V and 6 bases from J, leaving 9 bases between. CDR3 length equals 12 residues. The CDR3 sequence is CASSISRGEQYF. Here the CDR3 DNA reads TGTGCCAGTAGTATTAGCAGGGGCGAGCAGTACTTC.

This clonotype was recorded many times. J is TRBJ2-2 and V is TRBV20-1, with 7 bases identical to TRBD2. This CDR3 spans 15 amino acids. The J segment lost 6 bases and the V segment lost 6 bases, leaving 13 bases of the junction unmatched. Germline V gene sequence: CDR1 DFQATT, CDR2 SNEGSKA (reference sequence). CDR3 nucleotides: TGCAGTGCCCGGCCCCTAGGGCGGGAGTCCGGGGAGCTGTTTTTT. Translated: CSARPLGRESGELFF.

This clonotype has a handful of counts. V is TRBV4-3 and J is TRBJ2-7; no firm D call. CDR1 and CDR2 from the germline V gene are LGHNA and YSLEER. CDR3 length: 14 amino acids. V was pared by 0 bases and J by 2 bases, with 8 bases between. In nucleotides, the CDR3 is TGCGCCAGCAGCCAAGATCTACACCCCTACGAGCAGTACTTC. Encoded protein: CASSQDLHPYEQYF.

This clonotype occurred many times. The genes are TRBV29-1 and TRBJ2-1, with TRBD2 matching over 13 bases. Germline V gene sequence: CDR1 SQVTM, CDR2 ANQGSEA. Germline trimming cut 2 bases from V and 8 bases from J; bases unmatched to any gene: 6. This CDR3 is 15 amino acids long. CDR3 protein: CSVESYGLAGDEQFF. The CDR3, as DNA: TGCAGCGTTGAATCTTATGGACTAGCGGGAGATGAGCAGTTCTTC.

This clonotype was counted at least ten times. This chain connects TRBV7-2 to TRBJ2-5, with 8 nucleotides matching TRBD1. Per the germline V gene, CDR1 is SGHTA and CDR2 is FQGNSA. The V and J ends lost 6 bases and 1 base, in that order; junction bases with no gene match: 10. This CDR3 comprises 16 residues. The CDR3 spells CASSRNRGSPQETQYF. The CDR3, as DNA: TGTGCCAGCAGTCGTAACAGGGGGTCTCCCCAAGAGACCCAGTACTTC.

This clonotype was observed a handful of times. J is TRBJ2-1 and V is TRBV18; 9 bases fit TRBD2. After removal of 3 bases from V and 7 bases from J, the junction contained 10 bases not matched to a gene. The CDR3 sequence is 16 residues long. Germline assignment: CDR1 KGHSH and CDR2 LQKENI. The CDR3: CASSPYLAGLWNEQFF. The CDR3 nucleotides read TGTGCCAGCTCACCCTACCTAGCGGGACTTTGGAATGAGCAGTTCTTC.

In this sample, this clonotype turned up a few times. V usage is TRBV19 and J usage is TRBJ2-3; the match to TRBD2 covers 9 bases. This CDR3 is 15 amino acids long. V lost 6 bases, J lost 3 bases, and 7 bases stayed unmatched. Per germline, CDR1 LNHDA and CDR2 SQIVND (reference sequence). CDR3: CASSHSGSLTDTQYF. The CDR3 nucleotides read TGTGCCAGTAGCCATAGCGGGAGTCTTACAGATACGCAGTATTTT.

The V call is TRBV12-3 or TRBV12-4, the J call TRBJ2-2, with D maybe TRBD2 (6 bases). The CDR3 spans 15 residues. V lost 4 bases, J lost 5 bases, and 14 bases lay in between. CDR3 loop: CASSSDRGRTGELFF. The CDR3 nucleotides read TGTGCCAGCAGTTCCGACAGAGGGAGGACCGGGGAGCTGTTTTTT.